One and the same sample provided the 9 T cell receptor beta chains below, sequenced in a study of shared clonotypes between healthy human individuals. Profiling relied on immunoSEQ multiplex PCR, and the TCRdb table lists in-frame clones only, not all of them. The table shows about 2.4 million clones, with 90% to 95% occurring only once. Sequencing was carried out using naive CD4+ T cells from PBMCs. The subset denotes: CD45RA+ positively selected. These receptors originate from a man between 18 and 35 years old in good health. Some clones in this sample may be carry-over from other donors' samples.

The CDR3 DNA sequence: TGCGCCAGCAGCTTGGTTGGGGGATTGACTGGAAACACCATATATTTT. Translating it yields CASSLVGGLTGNTIYF. The rearrangement uses TRBV5-1 and TRBJ1-3; tentatively, D is TRBD1 (5 bases). The CDR3 totals 16 residues. The V end was cut by 0 bases, the J end by 2 bases, with 12 bases between. Germline CDR1 and CDR2: SGHRS and YFSETQ.

The chain combines TRBV7-8 with TRBJ2-3, with unresolved D. This CDR3 is 15 amino acids long. Germline assignment: CDR1 SGHVS and CDR2 FQNEAQ. The V end was cut by 5 bases, the J end by 1 base, with 13 bases between. The CDR3 DNA reads as TGTGCCAGCAGCCCACTTACCTCTGGCACAGATACGCAGTATTTT. It translates to CASSPLTSGTDTQYF.

This clone was observed a few times. This chain links TRBV19 with TRBJ1-5; 8 bases align to TRBD1. V lost 3 bases to trimming and J lost 2 bases; unmatched junction nucleotides: 6. Looked up from germline, CDR1 is LNHDA and CDR2 is SQIVND (reference sequence). CDR3 length equals 16 residues. The CDR3 sequence is CASSMTGEGGNQPQHF. The CDR3 DNA sequence: TGTGCCAGTAGTATGACAGGGGAGGGTGGCAATCAGCCCCAGCATTTT. Looking up the rest from reference TRBV19 and TRBJ1-5 gives the full variable domain: DGGITQSPKYLFRKEGQNVTLSCEQNLNHDAMYWYRQDPGQGLRLIYYSQIVNDFQKGDIAEGYSVSREKKESFPLTVTSAQKNPTAFYLCASSMTGEGGNQPQHFGDGTRLSIL.

In regard to this clone: Additional DNA sequences in this sample encode the identical CDR3. This chain uses TRBV28 with TRBJ1-4, with 7 nucleotides matching TRBD1. Trimming cost V 2 bases and J 10 bases; bases outside gene matches: 1. From germline, CDR1 is MDHEN and CDR2 SYDVKM. This CDR3 has 12 residues. DNA of the CDR3: TGTGCCAGCAGTTTACGACAGGGAAAACTGTTTTTT. This codes for CASSLRQGKLFF.

This clone was seen just once. The chain links TRBV10-1 to TRBJ2-3; D possibly matches TRBD1 or TRBD2 (6 bases each). Germline-derived CDR1 and CDR2 are WNHNN and SYGVQD (reference sequence). CDR3 size: 13 residues. V was cut by 6 bases and J by 5 bases, with 12 bases left in between. In DNA, the CDR3 is TGCGCCAGCAGGCCGGGGGCGGGAGATACGCAGTATTTT. Residues: CASRPGAGDTQYF.

This chain joins TRBV19 and TRBJ2-3; no clear D. The germline V gene encodes CDR1 LNHDA and CDR2 SQIVND (reference sequence). The CDR3 extends over 16 amino acids. The V end lost 4 bases, the J end lost 0 bases, and 14 bases lay between the germline ends. CDR3 DNA sequence: TGTGCCAGTAGTAACCGGGCCCTCCTTAGCACAGATACGCAGTATTTT. As protein: CASSNRALLSTDTQYF.

The gene calls are TRBV9 and TRBJ1-4; a weak D match, TRBD1 (6 bases). The length of the CDR3 is 15 residues. V was shortened by 3 bases and J by 13 bases, with 22 bases between the two germline ends. Germline CDR1 and CDR2: SGDLS and YYNGEE. The CDR3: CASSGSSGAHRGLFF. In DNA form, the CDR3 reads TGTGCCAGCAGCGGTAGCTCAGGGGCCCATCGGGGACTGTTTTTT.

This clone was observed a single time. The chain is built from TRBV19 and TRBJ2-7, with a tentative D call TRBD1 (6 bases). The V and J ends lost 3 bases and 6 bases respectively, with 18 bases between them. Germline CDR1 LNHDA, CDR2 SQIVND (reference sequence). CDR3 length: 15 amino acids. The chain's CDR3 is CASSIKGGGLSEQYF. Here the CDR3 DNA reads TGTGCCAGTAGTATCAAAGGGGGTGGGCTCTCCGAGCAGTACTTC.

The chain links TRBV6-1 to TRBJ2-5, with a tentative D call TRBD1 (7 bases). The V end was cut by 3 bases, the J end by 5 bases, with 22 bases between. CDR3 size: 17 residues. Germline loops: CDR1 MNHNS, CDR2 SASEGT. CDR3 sequence reads: CASSEEGENRGWETQYF. The CDR3 nucleotides are TGTGCCAGCAGTGAGGAGGGGGAAAACAGGGGTTGGGAGACCCAGTACTTC.